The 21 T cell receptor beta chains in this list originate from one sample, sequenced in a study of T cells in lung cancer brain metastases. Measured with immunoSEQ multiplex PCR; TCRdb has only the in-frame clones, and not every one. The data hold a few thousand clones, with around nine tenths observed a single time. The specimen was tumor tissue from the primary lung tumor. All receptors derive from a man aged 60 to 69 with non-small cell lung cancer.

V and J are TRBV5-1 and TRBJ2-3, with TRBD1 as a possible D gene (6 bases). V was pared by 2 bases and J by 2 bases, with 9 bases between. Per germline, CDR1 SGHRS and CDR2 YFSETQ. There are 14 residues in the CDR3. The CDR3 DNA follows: TGCGCCAGCAGCTTAGGACAGTTCACAGATACGCAGTATTTT. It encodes CASSLGQFTDTQYF.

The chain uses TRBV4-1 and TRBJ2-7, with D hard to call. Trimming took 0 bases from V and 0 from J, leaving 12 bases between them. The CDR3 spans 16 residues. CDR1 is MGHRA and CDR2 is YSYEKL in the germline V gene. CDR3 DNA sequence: TGCGCCAGCAGCCAAGAATTGGGCACACTCTCCTACGAGCAGTACTTC. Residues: CASSQELGTLSYEQYF.

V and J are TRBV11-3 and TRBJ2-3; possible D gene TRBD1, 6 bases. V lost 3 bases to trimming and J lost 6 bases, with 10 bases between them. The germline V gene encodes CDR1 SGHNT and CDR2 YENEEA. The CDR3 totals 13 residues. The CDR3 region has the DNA TGTGCCAGCAGCTTCCGAAGGGGGGATACGCAGTATTTT. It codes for CASSFRRGDTQYF.

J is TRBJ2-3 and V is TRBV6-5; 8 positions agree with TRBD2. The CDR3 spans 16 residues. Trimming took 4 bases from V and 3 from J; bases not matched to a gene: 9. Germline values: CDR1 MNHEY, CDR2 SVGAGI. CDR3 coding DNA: TGTGCCAGCAGTTTCACAGCGGGGGAAATAACAGATACGCAGTATTTT. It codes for CASSFTAGEITDTQYF.

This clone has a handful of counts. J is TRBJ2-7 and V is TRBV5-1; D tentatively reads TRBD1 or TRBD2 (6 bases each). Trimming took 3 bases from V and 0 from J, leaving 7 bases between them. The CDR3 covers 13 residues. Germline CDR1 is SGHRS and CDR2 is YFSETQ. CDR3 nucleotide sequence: TGCGCCAGCAGCTGGGGGGCCTCCTACGAGCAGTACTTC. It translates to CASSWGASYEQYF.

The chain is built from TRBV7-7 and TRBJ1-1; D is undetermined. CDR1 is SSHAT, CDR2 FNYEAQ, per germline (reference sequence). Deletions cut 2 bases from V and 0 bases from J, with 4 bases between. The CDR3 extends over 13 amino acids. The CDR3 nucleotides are TGTGCCAGCAGCTTATGGTTGAACACTGAAGCTTTCTTT. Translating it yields CASSLWLNTEAFF. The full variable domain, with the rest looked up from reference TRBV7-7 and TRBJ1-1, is GAGVSQSPRYKVTKRGQDVTLRCDPISSHATLYWYQQALGQGPEFLTYFNYEAQPDKSGLPSDRFSAERPEGSISTLTIQRTEQRDSAMYRCASSLWLNTEAFFGQGTRLTVV.

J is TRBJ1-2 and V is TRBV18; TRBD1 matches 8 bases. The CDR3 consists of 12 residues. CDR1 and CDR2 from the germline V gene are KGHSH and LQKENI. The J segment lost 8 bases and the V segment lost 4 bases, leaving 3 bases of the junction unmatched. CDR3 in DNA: TGTGCCAGCTCACGGGACAGGAGGGGCTACACCTTC. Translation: CASSRDRRGYTF. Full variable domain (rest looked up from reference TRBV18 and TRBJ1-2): NAGVMQNPRHLVRRRGQEARLRCSPMKGHSHVYWYRQLPEEGLKFMVYLQKENIIDESGMPKERFSAEFPKEGPSILRIQQVVRGDSAAYFCASSRDRRGYTFGSGTRLTVV.

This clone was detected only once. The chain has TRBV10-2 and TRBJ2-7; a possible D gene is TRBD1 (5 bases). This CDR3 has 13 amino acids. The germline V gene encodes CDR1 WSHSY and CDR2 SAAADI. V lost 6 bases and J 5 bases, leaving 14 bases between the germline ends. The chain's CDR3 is CASSEQVLNEQYF. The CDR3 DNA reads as TGCGCCAGCAGCGAACAGGTTCTCAACGAGCAGTACTTC.

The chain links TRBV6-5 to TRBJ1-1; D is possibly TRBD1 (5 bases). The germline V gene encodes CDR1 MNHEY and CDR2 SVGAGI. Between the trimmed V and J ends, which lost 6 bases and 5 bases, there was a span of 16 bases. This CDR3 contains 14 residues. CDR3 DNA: TGTGCCAGCAGCCCCGGGGGGGTGGTAACTGAAGCTTTCTTT. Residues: CASSPGGVVTEAFF.

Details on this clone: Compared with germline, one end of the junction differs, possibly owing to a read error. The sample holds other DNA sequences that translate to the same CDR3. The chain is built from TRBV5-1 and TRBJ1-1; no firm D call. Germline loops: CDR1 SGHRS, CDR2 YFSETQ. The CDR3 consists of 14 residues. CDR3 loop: CASSLDVRGTEAFF. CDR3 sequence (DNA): TGCGCCAGCAGTTTGGACGTCCGAGGGACTGAAGCTTTCTTT.

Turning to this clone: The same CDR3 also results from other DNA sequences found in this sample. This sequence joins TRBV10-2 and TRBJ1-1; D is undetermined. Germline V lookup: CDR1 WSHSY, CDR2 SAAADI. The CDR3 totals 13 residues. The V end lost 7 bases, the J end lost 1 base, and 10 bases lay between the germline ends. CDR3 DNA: TGCGCCAGCAAAAGCAACAGGAACACTGAAGCTTTCTTT. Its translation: CASKSNRNTEAFF.

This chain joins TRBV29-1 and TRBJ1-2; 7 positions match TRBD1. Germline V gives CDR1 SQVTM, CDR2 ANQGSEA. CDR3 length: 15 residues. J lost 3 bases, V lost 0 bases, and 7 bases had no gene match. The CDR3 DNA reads TGCAGCGTTGAAGATGAAAGGGGGCACGACTATGGCTACACCTTC. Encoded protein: CSVEDERGHDYGYTF.

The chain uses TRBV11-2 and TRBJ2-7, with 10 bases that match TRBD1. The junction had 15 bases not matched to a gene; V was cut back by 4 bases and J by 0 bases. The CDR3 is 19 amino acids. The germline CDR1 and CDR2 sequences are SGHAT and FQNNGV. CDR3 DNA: TGTGCCAGCAGCTCAGGTGGGGGACAGGGGATCCCTCTCTCCTACGAGCAGTACTTC. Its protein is CASSSGGGQGIPLSYEQYF.

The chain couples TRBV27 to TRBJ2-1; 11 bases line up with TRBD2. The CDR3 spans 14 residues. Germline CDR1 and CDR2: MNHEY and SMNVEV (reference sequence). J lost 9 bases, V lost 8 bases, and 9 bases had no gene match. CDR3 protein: CASREQLAGVEQFF. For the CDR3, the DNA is TGTGCCAGCCGAGAGCAACTAGCGGGAGTTGAGCAGTTCTTC.

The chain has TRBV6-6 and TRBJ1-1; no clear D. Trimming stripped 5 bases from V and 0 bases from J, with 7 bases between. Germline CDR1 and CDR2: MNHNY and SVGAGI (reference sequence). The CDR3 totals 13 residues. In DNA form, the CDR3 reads TGTGCCAGCAGTCCCAAATTGAACACTGAAGCTTTCTTT. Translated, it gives CASSPKLNTEAFF.

The CDR3 DNA reads TGCGCCAGCAGCGCCGCCGGGATCGAAAAGACCCAGTACTTC. Residues: CASSAAGIEKTQYF. The chain is built from TRBV5-1 and TRBJ2-5; TRBD2 is a possible D gene (5 bases). The CDR3 consists of 14 residues. Germline CDR1 and CDR2: SGHRS and YFSETQ. Trimming pared 4 bases from V and 6 bases from J, leaving 16 bases between.

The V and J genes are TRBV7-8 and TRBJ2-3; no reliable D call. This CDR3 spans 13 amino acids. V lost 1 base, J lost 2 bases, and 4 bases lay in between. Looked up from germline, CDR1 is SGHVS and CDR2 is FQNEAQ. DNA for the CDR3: TGTGCCAGCAGCTTAGACATCACAGATACGCAGTATTTT. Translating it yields CASSLDITDTQYF.

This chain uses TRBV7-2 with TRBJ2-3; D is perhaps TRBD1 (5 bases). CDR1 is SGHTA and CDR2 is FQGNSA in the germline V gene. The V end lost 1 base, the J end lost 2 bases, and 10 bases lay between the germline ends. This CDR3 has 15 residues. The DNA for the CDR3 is TGTGCCAGCAGCTTAGGTCGCAGGGCCACAGATACGCAGTATTTT. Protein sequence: CASSLGRRATDTQYF.

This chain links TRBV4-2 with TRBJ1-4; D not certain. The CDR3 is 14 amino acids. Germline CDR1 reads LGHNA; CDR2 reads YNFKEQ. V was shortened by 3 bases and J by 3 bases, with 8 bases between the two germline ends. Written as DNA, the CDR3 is TGTGCCAGCAGCCATCGAGAGTCTAATGAAAAACTGTTTTTT. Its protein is CASSHRESNEKLFF.

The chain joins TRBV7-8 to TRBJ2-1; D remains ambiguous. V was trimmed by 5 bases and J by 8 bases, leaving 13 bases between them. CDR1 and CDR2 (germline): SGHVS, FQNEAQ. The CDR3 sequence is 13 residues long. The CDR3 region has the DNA TGTGCCAGCAGCCTGGACGGGTTCGATGAGCAGTTCTTC. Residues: CASSLDGFDEQFF.

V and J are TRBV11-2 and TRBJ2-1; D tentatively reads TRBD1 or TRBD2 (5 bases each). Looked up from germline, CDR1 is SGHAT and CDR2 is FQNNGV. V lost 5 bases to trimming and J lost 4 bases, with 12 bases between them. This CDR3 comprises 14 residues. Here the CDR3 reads CASSNSGRYNEQFF. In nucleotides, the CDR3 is TGTGCCAGCAGCAACTCGGGGCGGTACAATGAGCAGTTCTTC. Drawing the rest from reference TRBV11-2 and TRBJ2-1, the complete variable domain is EAGVAQSPRYKIIEKRQSVAFWCNPISGHATLYWYQQILGQGPKLLIQFQNNGVVDDSQLPKDRFSAERLKGVDSTLKIQPAKLEDSAVYLCASSNSGRYNEQFFGPGTRLTVL.